This TCR beta chain originates from a study of control samples from healthy donors and cancer patients. Only in-frame clones appear in the TCRdb table, and some are missing; sequencing was by immunoSEQ multiplex PCR. Of 120,000 to 150,000 clones listed, around 90% are singletons. V lost 9 bases to trimming and J lost 5 bases; unmatched junction nucleotides: 5. Germline CDR1 LNHDA, CDR2 SQIVND (reference sequence). This CDR3 has 13 residues. In this sample, this clone turned up a few times. This clonotype was obtained from a man between 25 and 39 years old in good health. Specimen: blood. This chain links TRBV19 with TRBJ2-1, with 9 positions matching TRBD1. Here the CDR3 DNA reads TGTGCCAGCGGACAGGGGTATGACAATGAGCAGTTCTTC. Translating it yields CASGQGYDNEQFF.